The next 13 T cell receptor beta chains were all read from a single sample in a study of blood T cell repertoires in COVID-19. The table came from immunoSEQ multiplex PCR; TCRdb's copy has only in-frame clones and leaves some out. This sample yields under 250,000 clones, of which around 90% are seen a single time; under 7% belongs to the top ten. The sequenced sample consisted of peripheral blood. These receptors all come from a man in his sixties who had recovered from COVID-19.

This clone showed up just a few times. J is TRBJ1-5 and V is TRBV2; D perhaps matches TRBD1 (6 bases). V lost 3 bases, J lost 2 bases, and 11 bases lay in between. Looked up from germline, CDR1 is SNHLY and CDR2 is FYNNEI. The CDR3 loop spans 15 amino acids. In DNA form, the CDR3 reads TGTGCCAGCAGTGACCGGGGGGCGGGCAATCAGCCCCAGCATTTT. It is translated as CASSDRGAGNQPQHF.

This sequence joins TRBV6-5 and TRBJ1-4, with D unclear. The CDR3 is 13 residues long. The V and J ends lost 9 bases and 8 bases respectively, with 16 bases between them. Germline V CDR1 and CDR2: MNHEY, SVGAGI. The CDR3 loop reads CASETSRHEKLFF. In DNA, the CDR3 is TGTGCCAGTGAGACAAGTAGGCACGAAAAACTGTTTTTT.

The chain joins TRBV28 to TRBJ2-7, with D possibly TRBD1 on 5 matching bases. Trimming left V 3 bases short and J 7 bases short, with 16 bases between. The CDR3 has 14 residues. CDR1 and CDR2 (germline): MDHEN, SYDVKM. CDR3 coding DNA: TGTGCCAGCAGTTTCTGGACCGGACATATTGAGCAGTACTTC. Encoded protein: CASSFWTGHIEQYF.

This chain joins TRBV2 and TRBJ2-2, with 7 bases identical to TRBD1. Trimming removed 4 bases from V and 7 bases from J; junction bases left unmatched: 6. This CDR3 contains 14 residues. Germline CDR1 SNHLY, CDR2 FYNNEI. The DNA of the CDR3 is TGTGCCAGCAGTGGACAGGGTGGGGTCGGGGAGCTGTTTTTT. Amino acids: CASSGQGGVGELFF.

This clone was seen just once. The V and J genes are TRBV7-2 and TRBJ1-5, with 9 bases identical to TRBD1. Germline V gene lookup returns CDR1 SGHTA and CDR2 FQGNSA. J was trimmed by 6 bases and V by 5 bases; bases with no gene match: 14. The CDR3 covers 17 residues. The CDR3 reads CASSPYAGTGRGQPQHF. The CDR3 nucleotides are TGTGCCAGCAGCCCATACGCCGGGACAGGGAGAGGTCAGCCCCAGCATTTT. Variable domain in full (rest from reference TRBV7-2 and TRBJ1-5): GAGVSQSPSNKVTEKGKDVELRCDPISGHTALYWYRQSLGQGLEFLIYFQGNSAPDKSGLPSDRFSAERTGGSVSTLTIQRTQQEDSAVYLCASSPYAGTGRGQPQHFGDGTRLSIL.

V usage is TRBV19 and J usage is TRBJ1-1; perhaps TRBD1 as D (6 bases). CDR1 and CDR2 from the germline V gene are LNHDA and SQIVND (reference sequence). This CDR3 region has 14 residues. V gave up 6 bases and J gave up 4 bases, with 15 bases separating them. In DNA form, the CDR3 reads TGTGCCAGTAGCAGACAGGCTTGGGGCACTGAAGCTTTCTTT. Protein: CASSRQAWGTEAFF.

The table lists this clone with a few counts. The chain is built from TRBV2 and TRBJ1-1, with D uncertain. The CDR3 totals 12 residues. CDR1 is SNHLY and CDR2 is FYNNEI in the germline V gene. The V and J ends lost 3 bases and 6 bases respectively, with 8 bases between them. The CDR3 coding sequence is TGTGCCAGCAGTGATTCCGGGGCTGAAGCTTTCTTT. Its translation is CASSDSGAEAFF.

This chain connects TRBV6-2 or TRBV6-3 to TRBJ2-3, with TRBD2 matching 9 bases. CDR3 size: 16 residues. Germline V gene lookup returns CDR1 MNHEY and CDR2 SVGEGT. The V gene end was trimmed by 2 bases and the J gene end by 2 bases; junction bases not matched to a gene: 5. CDR3 DNA: TGTGCCAGCAGTTACGCGTCTAGCGGGAACACAGATACGCAGTATTTT. As protein: CASSYASSGNTDTQYF.

The chain carries TRBV4-2 and TRBJ2-7; 7 bases agree with TRBD2. CDR1 is LGHNA, CDR2 YNFKEQ, per germline. This CDR3 is 14 amino acids long. The V and J ends lost 4 bases and 2 bases, in that order; junction bases with no gene match: 5. The CDR3 here is CASSPGRGAYEQYF. In nucleotides, the CDR3 is TGTGCCAGCAGCCCGGGTCGGGGGGCCTACGAGCAGTACTTC.

This chain connects TRBV4-1 to TRBJ1-5; D perhaps matches TRBD1 (6 bases). CDR3 size: 14 residues. Germline CDR1 and CDR2: MGHRA and YSYEKL. V dropped 2 bases and J dropped 7 bases, with 12 bases sitting between them. The CDR3 region is CASSQRGGHQPQHF. CDR3 sequence (DNA): TGCGCCAGCAGCCAACGGGGGGGCCACCAGCCCCAGCATTTT.

The gene calls are TRBV28 and TRBJ2-4, with 9 bases aligning to TRBD2. This CDR3 contains 14 residues. The trim removed 5 bases at V and 1 base at J, leaving 0 bases unmatched. Germline assignment: CDR1 MDHEN and CDR2 SYDVKM. CDR3 sequence (DNA): TGTGCCAGCAGTGCGGGGGGGGCCAAAAACATTCAGTACTTC. Translation: CASSAGGAKNIQYF.

This clone was seen a few times. The rearrangement joins TRBV27 to TRBJ1-1; 10 bases are shared with TRBD1. The germline V gene has CDR1 MNHEY and CDR2 SMNVEV (reference sequence). The V segment lost 5 bases and the J segment 5 bases; nucleotides outside the gene matches: 14. The CDR3 extends over 17 amino acids. The CDR3 sequence is CASSRLRDRGSGTEAFF. In DNA form, the CDR3 reads TGTGCCAGCAGTCGCCTCCGGGACAGGGGATCGGGAACTGAAGCTTTCTTT.

In the case of this clone: At one end, the junction sequence differs from germline, possibly due to a read error. V gene TRBV28 combines with J gene TRBJ1-4; 10 positions agree with TRBD1. CDR1 MDHEN and CDR2 SYDVKM come from the germline V gene. This CDR3 comprises 14 residues. The CDR3 loop is CASTLGTGVEKLFF. For the CDR3, the DNA is TGTGCCAGCACTTTAGGGACAGGGGTTGAAAAACTGTTTTTT.